This T cell receptor (beta chain) was obtained from a study of shared clonotypes between healthy human individuals. General study findings and limits: Clonotypes shared by all four sorted-subset donors had higher generation probabilities than non-shared clonotypes. As a rule, naive subsets had a larger estimated richness than memory subsets.

Execution of the assay was at deep level. The assay was immunoSEQ multiplex PCR, and TCRdb's table has in-frame clones only and misses some. In the table there are roughly 2.5 million clones, roughly nine tenths of which are singletons. Concerning this clone: Antigen: not known.

Sequencing was carried out using naive CD4+ T cells sorted from blood. The subset: CD45RA+ positively selected. This receptor was taken from a man younger than 35 in good health.

The CDR3 sequence is CASSQDLLTNTGELFF. In DNA, the CDR3 is TGCGCCAGCAGCCAAGATCTACTGACGAACACCGGGGAGCTGTTTTTT. This chain links TRBV4-3 with TRBJ2-2; no definite D call. The germline V gene has CDR1 LGHNA and CDR2 YSLEER. With 0 bases removed from V and 0 bases from J, the gap between germline ends came to 8 bases. CDR3 size: 16 residues.